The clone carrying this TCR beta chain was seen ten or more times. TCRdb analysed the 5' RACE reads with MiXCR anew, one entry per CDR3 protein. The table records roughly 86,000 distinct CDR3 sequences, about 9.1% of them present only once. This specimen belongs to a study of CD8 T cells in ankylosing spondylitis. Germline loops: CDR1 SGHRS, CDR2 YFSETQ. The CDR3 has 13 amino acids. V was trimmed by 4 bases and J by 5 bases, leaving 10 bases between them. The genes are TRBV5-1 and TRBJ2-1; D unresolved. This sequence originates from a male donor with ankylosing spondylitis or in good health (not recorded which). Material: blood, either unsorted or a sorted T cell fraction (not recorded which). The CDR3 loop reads CASSTPSDNEQFF. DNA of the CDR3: TGCGCCAGCAGCACACCCAGCGACAATGAGCAGTTCTTC.